The 10 T cell receptor beta chains presented below share a single source sample, sequenced in a study of blood T cell repertoires in COVID-19. TCRdb's table, derived via immunoSEQ multiplex PCR, lists solely in-frame clones and lacks some. This sample has approximately 330,000 clones, with roughly 90% found just once. Sequencing was done on a sample of peripheral blood. The source of these receptors is a man aged 30 to 45 with COVID-19, enrolled during active disease.

CDR3 residues: CASSIGLNEQYF. As DNA, the CDR3 is TGTGCCAGTAGTATAGGGCTGAACGAGCAGTACTTC. The J gene is TRBJ2-7, the V gene TRBV19, with D hard to call. Germline assignment: CDR1 LNHDA and CDR2 SQIVND (reference sequence). CDR3 size: 12 residues. Trimming cost V 1 base and J 5 bases, with 6 bases left between them.

This chain links TRBV7-2 with TRBJ2-1; D remains unclear. Trimming pared 1 base from V and 3 bases from J, leaving 10 bases between. Germline V lookup: CDR1 SGHTA, CDR2 FQGNSA. This CDR3 comprises 15 residues. The CDR3 region has the DNA TGTGCCAGCAGCTTAGTTACCGGGTTCTACAATGAGCAGTTCTTC. Translation: CASSLVTGFYNEQFF.

Here the CDR3 DNA reads TGCAGCGTTGAGCCCCGGACAGGGAAACCTGGAAACACCATATATTTT. Protein: CSVEPRTGKPGNTIYF. The chain is built from TRBV29-1 and TRBJ1-3, with 8 nucleotides matching TRBD1. The CDR3 contains 16 residues. Per the germline V gene, CDR1 is SQVTM and CDR2 is ANQGSEA. The J segment lost 2 bases and the V segment lost 3 bases, leaving 9 bases of the junction unmatched.

The chain combines TRBV12-3 or TRBV12-4 with TRBJ2-5, with D perhaps TRBD2 (5 bases). The CDR3 is 12 residues long. Trimming took 6 bases from V and 5 from J, leaving 10 bases between them. Written as DNA, the CDR3 is TGTGCCAGCAGCGGGGTGGGTGAGACCCAGTACTTC. It encodes CASSGVGETQYF.

This chain links TRBV12-3 or TRBV12-4 with TRBJ2-7; no definite D call. This CDR3 region has 12 residues. Trimming left V 3 bases short and J 6 bases short, with 9 bases between. The CDR3 coding sequence is TGTGCCAGCAGTTTTATACTCGCCGAGCAGTACTTC. This codes for CASSFILAEQYF.

Remarks on this clone: The same CDR3 is also encoded by other DNA sequences in this sample. The chain uses TRBV19 and TRBJ2-6; TRBD1 matches 9 bases. The length of the CDR3 is 17 residues. V shed 2 bases, J shed 4 bases, and the junction held 6 bases outside the gene matches. Germline loops: CDR1 LNHDA, CDR2 SQIVND (reference sequence). The CDR3: CASSILQGAGGANVLTF. The CDR3 nucleotides are TGTGCCAGTAGTATATTACAGGGGGCTGGAGGGGCCAACGTCCTGACTTTC.

This clone has only a few counts. The genes are TRBV18 and TRBJ1-4; D perhaps matches TRBD1 (5 bases). CDR1 is KGHSH, CDR2 LQKENI, per germline. The CDR3 totals 16 residues. The ends were cut back, 5 bases at V and 7 bases at J, with 20 bases in the middle. The CDR3 is CASSRSPEGSSEKLFF. In DNA form, the CDR3 reads TGTGCCAGCTCAAGGTCTCCGGAGGGGTCGAGTGAAAAACTGTTTTTT.

CDR3 protein: CASSLRGNYGYTF. In DNA, the CDR3 is TGTGCCAGCAGTTTAAGGGGTAACTATGGCTACACCTTC. The V gene is TRBV12-3 or TRBV12-4, the J gene TRBJ1-2; D perhaps matches TRBD1 (5 bases). The CDR3 has 13 residues. Deletions cut 2 bases from V and 1 base from J, with 5 bases between.

The rearrangement links TRBV4-2 to TRBJ2-7, with D maybe TRBD2 (7 bases). The CDR3 spans 16 residues. V was clipped by 5 bases and J by 2 bases, with 19 bases between them. Germline-derived CDR1 and CDR2 are LGHNA and YNFKEQ. DNA of the CDR3: TGTGCCAGCAGCTCTCATGGGGCGGGGGCCGCCTACGAGCAGTACTTC. Protein product: CASSSHGAGAAYEQYF.

This chain joins TRBV7-2 and TRBJ2-5; the match to TRBD2 covers 10 bases. This CDR3 is 16 amino acids long. V was pared by 5 bases and J by 9 bases, with 15 bases of the junction left unmatched. Looked up from germline, CDR1 is SGHTA and CDR2 is FQGNSA. CDR3 sequence reads: CASSIYSGRRGLAQYF. Written as DNA, the CDR3 is TGTGCCAGCAGCATCTATAGCGGGAGGAGGGGTCTGGCCCAGTACTTC.